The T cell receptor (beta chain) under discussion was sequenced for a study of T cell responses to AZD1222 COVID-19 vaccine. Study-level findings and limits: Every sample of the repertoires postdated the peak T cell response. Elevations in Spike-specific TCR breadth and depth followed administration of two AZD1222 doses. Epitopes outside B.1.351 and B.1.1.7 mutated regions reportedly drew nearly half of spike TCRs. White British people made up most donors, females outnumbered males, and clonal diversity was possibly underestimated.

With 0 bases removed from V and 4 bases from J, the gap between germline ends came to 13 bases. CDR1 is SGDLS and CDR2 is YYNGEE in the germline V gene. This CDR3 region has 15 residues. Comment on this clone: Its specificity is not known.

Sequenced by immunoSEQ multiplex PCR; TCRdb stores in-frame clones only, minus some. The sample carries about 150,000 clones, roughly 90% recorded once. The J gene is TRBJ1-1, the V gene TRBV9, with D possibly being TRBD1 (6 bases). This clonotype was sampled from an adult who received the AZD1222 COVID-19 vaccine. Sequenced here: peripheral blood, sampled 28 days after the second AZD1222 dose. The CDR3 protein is CASSVADVRGTEAFF. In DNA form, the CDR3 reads TGTGCCAGCAGCGTAGCTGACGTCAGGGGCACTGAAGCTTTCTTT.